One sample yielded the 25 T cell receptor beta chains listed below, sequenced in a study of Graves' ophthalmopathy and Graves' hyperthyroidism. TCR beta CDR3 regions were amplified from RNA transcripts. HTBI primers primed a first-round RT-PCR, and a second-round multiplex PCR followed. MiXCR, applied by TCRdb to the multiplex PCR reads, yields one record per CDR3 protein. The data hold tens of thousands of distinct CDR3 sequences, with around 50% observed a single time. Sequenced material: peripheral blood. These receptors were obtained from an adult woman with Graves' ophthalmopathy.

V and J are TRBV10-3 and TRBJ2-7; D is ambiguous. The V gene's germline CDR1 is ENHRY and CDR2 SYGVKD. This CDR3 contains 16 residues. Trimming took off 1 base at V and 1 base at J, with 14 bases between the two ends. CDR3 sequence (DNA): TGTGCCATCAGTGAGTTTCGGCTACTCGGTTCCTACGAGCAGTACTTC. Residues: CAISEFRLLGSYEQYF.

A single count supports this clonotype. V and J are TRBV7-9 and TRBJ2-7; unclear D gene. Trimming took 5 bases from V and 3 from J, leaving 8 bases between them. Looked up from germline, CDR1 is SEHNR and CDR2 is FQNEAQ (reference sequence). CDR3 size: 12 residues. The chain's CDR3 is CASSQNDYEQYF. The CDR3 coding sequence is TGTGCCAGCAGCCAAAACGACTACGAGCAGTACTTC. Looking up the rest from reference TRBV7-9 and TRBJ2-7 gives the full variable domain: DTGVSQNPRHKITKRGQNVTFRCDPISEHNRLYWYRQTLGQGPEFLTYFQNEAQLEKSRLLSDRFSAERPKGSFSTLEIQRTEQGDSAMYLCASSQNDYEQYFGPGTRLTVT.

V and J are TRBV20-1 and TRBJ2-1; the match to TRBD2 covers 10 bases. There are 14 residues in the CDR3. V dropped 7 bases and J dropped 3; count of bases not matched to a gene: 6. Germline V gene data show CDR1 as DFQATT and CDR2 as SNEGSKA (reference sequence). CDR3 amino acids: CSVIGTSDYNEQFF. CDR3 bases: TGCAGTGTGATCGGGACTAGCGACTACAATGAGCAGTTCTTC.

The J gene is TRBJ2-7, the V gene TRBV11-3; the match to TRBD1 covers 8 bases. CDR3 length: 14 residues. Germline assignment: CDR1 SGHNT and CDR2 YENEEA. V was clipped by 5 bases and J by 7 bases; unmatched bases: 10. The CDR3 loop reads CASSARQGPGEQYF. In DNA, the CDR3 is TGTGCCAGCAGCGCCCGACAGGGGCCCGGGGAGCAGTACTTC.

This clonotype came up many times. The chain recombines TRBV6-2 or TRBV6-3 with TRBJ2-7, with 10 positions matching TRBD1. The V gene end was trimmed by 7 bases and the J gene end by 4 bases; junction bases not matched to a gene: 10. CDR1 is MNHEY and CDR2 is SVGEGT in the germline V gene. CDR3 length: 15 residues. Here the CDR3 DNA reads TGTGCCAGCACCGATAGGACAGGGGGTAATTACGAGCAGTACTTC. Translation: CASTDRTGGNYEQYF.

This rearrangement joins TRBV12-3 or TRBV12-4 to TRBJ2-6; D uncertain. The CDR3 loop spans 13 amino acids. V lost 7 bases and J lost 1, with 5 bases in between. CDR3 coding DNA: TGTGCCAGCACCCAATCTGGGGCCAACGTCCTGACTTTC. It encodes CASTQSGANVLTF.

This clonotype showed up many times. A much more abundant neighbour one base away suggests this may be a read error. The rearrangement uses TRBV5-4 and TRBJ1-5; 12 bases align to TRBD1. CDR3 size: 18 residues. CDR1 and CDR2 from the germline V gene are SGHNT and YYREEE (reference sequence). V dropped 4 bases and J dropped 6; count of bases not matched to a gene: 14. The CDR3 region has the DNA TGTGCCAGCAGCGGGGGACAGGGGGCGGCACGTTGGGCTCAGCCCCAGCATTTT. This translates into CASSGGQGAARWAQPQHF.

This clonotype was recorded at least ten times. One base away lies a much larger clone, so this may be a sequencing read error. CDR3 DNA: TGTGCCAGCAGCTCGGACGGAGACGCTGGTGGCTACACCTTC. Residues: CASSSDGDAGGYTF. The chain has TRBV5-5 and TRBJ1-2; D is unresolved. There are 14 residues in the CDR3. V was cut by 3 bases and J by 7 bases, with 16 bases left in between. Per the germline V gene, CDR1 is SGHKS and CDR2 is YYEKEE (reference sequence).

This clonotype was seen repeatedly, ten times or more. Here the CDR3 DNA reads TGCAGTGCTCCCCCTGCGGGAGGAGACGAGACCCAGTACTTC. Translating it yields CSAPPAGGDETQYF. The chain couples TRBV20-1 to TRBJ2-5; TRBD2 matches 8 bases. V shed 5 bases and J 5 bases; nucleotides not matched to a gene: 10. CDR3 length equals 14 residues. Per germline, CDR1 DFQATT and CDR2 SNEGSKA (reference sequence).

This clonotype was picked up many times. The rearrangement joins TRBV7-9 to TRBJ2-3, with a weak D call TRBD1 (5 bases). Germline-derived CDR1 and CDR2 are SEHNR and FQNEAQ (reference sequence). CDR3 length: 14 residues. Trimming stripped 4 bases from V and 2 bases from J, with 10 bases between. CDR3 DNA: TGTGCCAGCAGCTCCGGACACGACACAGATACGCAGTATTTT. This encodes CASSSGHDTDTQYF.

V and J are TRBV7-2 and TRBJ2-2; D unclear. V was cut by 1 base and J by 9 bases, with 0 bases left in between. The CDR3 runs to 10 residues. Germline V gives CDR1 SGHTA, CDR2 FQGNSA. The chain's CDR3 is CASSLGELFF. DNA of the CDR3: TGTGCCAGCAGCTTAGGGGAGCTGTTTTTT.

The V call is TRBV7-9, the J call TRBJ2-7; tentative D call: TRBD1 (6 bases). The CDR3 runs 15 residues. Per germline, CDR1 SEHNR and CDR2 FQNEAQ (reference sequence). Between the trimmed V and J ends, which lost 6 bases and 5 bases, there was a span of 20 bases. The CDR3 DNA is TGTGCCAGCAGGCCGGAGGACAGCCGGGCTAACGAGCAGTACTTC. Translation: CASRPEDSRANEQYF.

This clonotype was found many times. The chain employs TRBV6-1 and TRBJ2-7; either TRBD1 or TRBD2 may fit D (6 bases each). Trimming cost V 5 bases and J 7 bases, with 18 bases left between them. This CDR3 region has 14 residues. Germline V gives CDR1 MNHNS, CDR2 SASEGT. This chain's CDR3 is CASSPGTPEGEQYF. DNA for the CDR3: TGTGCCAGCAGTCCCGGGACACCGGAGGGGGAGCAGTACTTC.

Concerning this clonotype itself: A read error may produce the germline difference seen at one junction end. The J gene is TRBJ2-2, the V gene TRBV7-7; maybe TRBD2 (6 bases). The length of the CDR3 is 13 residues. The germline V gene encodes CDR1 SSHAT and CDR2 FNYEAQ (reference sequence). The CDR3 DNA reads as TGTGCTAGCAGCTTAGCGGCGGGGGGGGAGCTGTTTTTT. It specifies CASSLAAGGELFF. The variable domain in full, completed from reference TRBV7-7 and TRBJ2-2, reads GAGVSQSPRYKVTKRGQDVTLRCDPISSHATLYWYQQALGQGPEFLTYFNYEAQPDKSGLPSDRFSAERPEGSISTLTIQRTEQRDSAMYRCASSLAAGGELFFGEGSRLTVL.

The V and J genes are TRBV20-1 and TRBJ1-6; D is undetermined. Germline V gene lookup returns CDR1 DFQATT and CDR2 SNEGSKA (reference sequence). The CDR3 loop spans 15 amino acids. Trimming removed 3 bases from V and 2 bases from J, with 11 bases in between. DNA of the CDR3: TGCAGTGCTAGCGGAGAGCTGACCTATAATTCACCCCTCCACTTT. The encoded protein is CSASGELTYNSPLHF.

This clonotype has only a few counts. The rearrangement uses TRBV20-1 and TRBJ2-2; 12 bases fit TRBD2. CDR1 is DFQATT, CDR2 SNEGSKA, per germline (reference sequence). CDR3 length equals 17 residues. V lost 2 bases, J lost 2 bases, and 6 bases stayed unmatched. The DNA of the CDR3 is TGCAGTGCTAGAAGACTAGCGGGAGATGTAAACACCGGGGAGCTGTTTTTT. It yields the protein CSARRLAGDVNTGELFF.

The rearrangement uses TRBV6-1 and TRBJ2-6, with 8 bases that match TRBD1. This CDR3 spans 16 amino acids. J lost 3 bases, V lost 2 bases, and 3 bases had no gene match. The V gene's germline CDR1 is MNHNS and CDR2 SASEGT. CDR3 protein: CASSEQGAGGANVLTF. The CDR3, as DNA: TGTGCCAGCAGTGAACAGGGGGCTGGTGGGGCCAACGTCCTGACTTTC.

Turning to this clonotype: The CDR3 carries no conserved terminal phenylalanine or tryptophan, so it likely arises from a read error. The chain carries TRBV20-1 and TRBJ1-5; no reliable D call. CDR1 is DFQATT, CDR2 SNEGSKA, per germline (reference sequence). The V and J ends lost 0 bases and 6 bases respectively, with 12 bases between them. The length of the CDR3 is 14 residues. CDR3 bases: TGCAGTGCTAGAGATATGGGGTGTACTCAGCCCCAGCATCTT. As protein: CSARDMGCTQPQHL.

The V gene is TRBV28, the J gene TRBJ1-2; 7 nucleotides agree with TRBD1. The CDR3 covers 16 residues. Germline values: CDR1 MDHEN, CDR2 SYDVKM. J lost 5 bases, V lost 7 bases, and 16 bases had no gene match. The CDR3 DNA follows: TGTGCCAGCACCCACATGGGTAGCGGGACAGCATATGGCTACACCTTC. This encodes CASTHMGSGTAYGYTF.

This clonotype was observed many times. The rearrangement joins TRBV19 to TRBJ1-2; unclear D gene. The CDR3 is 18 amino acids. Germline V gene data show CDR1 as LNHDA and CDR2 as SQIVND (reference sequence). The germline V and J ends were trimmed by 3 bases and 0 bases, with 20 bases remaining between them. CDR3 nucleotide sequence: TGTGCCAGTAGTATCCAGGCGATCACATATTCCTCTAACTATGGCTACACCTTC. Residues: CASSIQAITYSSNYGYTF.

The chain links TRBV15 to TRBJ1-1, with D perhaps TRBD1 (5 bases). This CDR3 comprises 15 residues. Trimming removed 4 bases at V and 1 base at J, with 13 bases between. CDR1 and CDR2 from the germline V gene are LNHNV and YYDKDF (reference sequence). The CDR3: CATSIRRDPNTEAFF. Here the CDR3 DNA reads TGTGCCACCAGCATCCGCAGGGACCCGAACACTGAAGCTTTCTTT.

The table lists this clonotype with many counts. The V and J genes are TRBV28 and TRBJ2-3; TRBD2 aligns across 8 bases. There are 15 residues in the CDR3. Unmatched junction bases numbered 6, after V lost 5 bases and J lost 2 bases. CDR1 is MDHEN and CDR2 is SYDVKM in the germline V gene. The DNA of the CDR3 is TGTGCCAGCAGTAGTCCGGGAGGGTCCACAGATACGCAGTATTTT. Protein: CASSSPGGSTDTQYF.

V gene TRBV7-2 combines with J gene TRBJ1-1, with D unresolved. V dropped 5 bases and J dropped 1 base, with 11 bases sitting between them. This CDR3 comprises 14 residues. Looked up from germline, CDR1 is SGHTA and CDR2 is FQGNSA. Here the CDR3 DNA reads TGTGCCAGCAGCCCTAGACCCTCGAACACTGAAGCTTTCTTT. It specifies CASSPRPSNTEAFF.

This clonotype was detected ten times or more. V is TRBV6-1 and J is TRBJ2-7; the D gene is possibly TRBD1 (5 bases). Trimming removed 6 bases from V and 2 bases from J, with 14 bases in between. The CDR3 consists of 14 residues. Germline V lookup: CDR1 MNHNS, CDR2 SASEGT. This chain's CDR3 is CASRVTDLTYEQYF. The CDR3 coding sequence is TGTGCCAGCAGAGTGACAGATTTAACCTACGAGCAGTACTTC.

This clonotype was observed a handful of times. The chain carries TRBV27 and TRBJ2-5, with 7 positions matching TRBD1. Looked up from germline, CDR1 is MNHEY and CDR2 is SMNVEV (reference sequence). With V trimmed by 6 bases and J by 2 bases, 15 bases remained unmatched. CDR3 size: 17 residues. The CDR3: CASSRRTGPFTQETQYF. DNA for the CDR3: TGTGCCAGCAGCCGACGGACAGGTCCATTTACTCAAGAGACCCAGTACTTC.